The 32 T cell receptor beta chains reported below all come from one sample, sequenced in a study of early T cells in non-severe SARS-CoV-2 infection. TCRdb redid the calling of the 5' RACE reads with MiXCR, one entry per CDR3 protein. The table shows some 53,000 distinct CDR3 sequences, with approximately 8% occurring only once. The specimen was whole blood. All receptors derive from an adult who was a healthcare worker with PCR-confirmed SARS-CoV-2 infection or an uninfected control (not recorded which).

This clonotype was observed many times. J is TRBJ1-1 and V is TRBV9; D is ambiguous. The germline V gene encodes CDR1 SGDLS and CDR2 YYNGEE. CDR3 length: 14 amino acids. V was pared by 3 bases and J by 4 bases, with 13 bases between. DNA for the CDR3: TGTGCCAGCAGCGCGCAGGAATTTGCCACTGAAGCTTTCTTT. It specifies CASSAQEFATEAFF.

This clonotype was detected a few times. The V gene is TRBV10-3, the J gene TRBJ2-5; 7 nucleotides align to TRBD2. Trimming took 6 bases from V and 4 from J; bases not matched to a gene: 11. This CDR3 contains 15 residues. CDR1 and CDR2 (germline): ENHRY, SYGVKD. CDR3 sequence reads: CAISLGLADPETQYF. The CDR3 nucleotides are TGTGCCATCAGCCTAGGGCTAGCGGATCCAGAGACCCAGTACTTC.

This clonotype has ten or more counts. The rearrangement joins TRBV7-9 to TRBJ2-3, with a weak D call TRBD1 (5 bases). The CDR3 runs 15 residues. Germline lookup yields CDR1 SEHNR and CDR2 FQNEAQ (reference sequence). V was shortened by 3 bases and J by 1 base, with 11 bases between the two germline ends. The CDR3 nucleotides read TGTGCCAGCAGCTTGGGGCCGGGCGGCACAGATACGCAGTATTTT. Translated: CASSLGPGGTDTQYF.

The V call is TRBV4-3, the J call TRBJ2-2; no reliable D call. V gave up 1 base and J gave up 2 bases, with 5 bases separating them. This CDR3 has 14 amino acids. Germline assignment: CDR1 LGHNA and CDR2 YSLEER. DNA for the CDR3: TGCGCCAGCAGCCAAGGACACAACACCGGGGAGCTGTTTTTT. This encodes CASSQGHNTGELFF.

This chain joins TRBV7-8 and TRBJ2-7, with D tentatively TRBD2 (6 bases). The CDR3 loop spans 15 amino acids. In germline, CDR1 is SGHVS, CDR2 FQNEAQ. Trimming took off 5 bases at V and 2 bases at J, with 16 bases between the two ends. CDR3 loop: CASSPQAGFAYEQYF. CDR3 nucleotides: TGTGCCAGCAGCCCCCAGGCGGGATTTGCCTACGAGCAGTACTTC.

This clonotype showed up many times. The chain links TRBV7-6 to TRBJ1-2; no reliable D call. The germline CDR1 and CDR2 sequences are SGHVS and FNYEAQ. The CDR3 contains 13 residues. The germline V and J ends were trimmed by 1 base and 4 bases, with 7 bases remaining between them. In DNA, the CDR3 is TGTGCCAGCAGCTTAGGGGGTACCTATGGCTACACCTTC. Translation: CASSLGGTYGYTF.

The J gene is TRBJ2-4, the V gene TRBV11-2, with 8 positions matching TRBD1. The germline V gene encodes CDR1 SGHAT and CDR2 FQNNGV. The CDR3 length is 19 residues. The V and J ends lost 4 bases and 1 base, in that order; junction bases with no gene match: 15. CDR3 loop: CASSSGQGGSVFAKNIQYF. CDR3 in DNA: TGTGCCAGCAGCTCAGGACAGGGTGGGAGCGTATTTGCCAAAAACATTCAGTACTTC. Full variable domain (rest looked up from reference TRBV11-2 and TRBJ2-4): EAGVAQSPRYKIIEKRQSVAFWCNPISGHATLYWYQQILGQGPKLLIQFQNNGVVDDSQLPKDRFSAERLKGVDSTLKIQPAKLEDSAVYLCASSSGQGGSVFAKNIQYFGAGTRLSVL.

A few counts support this clonotype. The rearrangement links TRBV29-1 to TRBJ2-3, with TRBD2 matching 8 bases. The J segment lost 2 bases and the V segment lost 4 bases, leaving 5 bases of the junction unmatched. CDR1 is SQVTM and CDR2 is ANQGSEA in the germline V gene. The CDR3 loop spans 14 amino acids. CDR3 sequence reads: CSVVGSGDTDTQYF. CDR3 bases: TGCAGCGTTGTAGGTAGCGGGGACACAGATACGCAGTATTTT.

V gene TRBV5-6 combines with J gene TRBJ2-7; either TRBD1 or TRBD2 may supply D (5 bases each). Germline V lookup: CDR1 SGHDT, CDR2 YYEEEE. The CDR3 is 13 amino acids. Trimming removed 4 bases at V and 2 bases at J, with 10 bases between. The chain's CDR3 is CASSLGRTYEQYF. The CDR3 DNA follows: TGTGCCAGCAGCCTGGGACGGACCTACGAGCAGTACTTC.

This clonotype was observed at least ten times. The V gene is TRBV30, the J gene TRBJ1-5, with D tentatively TRBD1 (6 bases). Germline V gives CDR1 GTSNPN, CDR2 SVGIG (reference sequence). The CDR3 has 13 amino acids. Deletions cut 1 base from V and 4 bases from J, with 8 bases between. Here the CDR3 DNA reads TGTGCCTGGAGTGGACAGGATAATCAGCCCCAGCATTTT. Residues: CAWSGQDNQPQHF.

The sample holds a few counts of this clonotype. In DNA form, the CDR3 reads TGTGCCAGCAGCCCTAGCGGGGTCTCCTACGAGCAGTACTTC. As protein: CASSPSGVSYEQYF. V gene TRBV3-1 combines with J gene TRBJ2-7; 9 bases agree with TRBD2. Per the germline V gene, CDR1 is LGHDT and CDR2 is YNNKEL (reference sequence). This CDR3 contains 14 residues. J was trimmed by 0 bases and V by 4 bases; bases with no gene match: 1.

This clonotype was counted many times. The chain employs TRBV7-2 and TRBJ2-7; TRBD1 matches 8 bases. The CDR3 is 14 residues long. V lost 0 bases, J lost 5 bases, and 3 bases stayed unmatched. Germline loops: CDR1 SGHTA, CDR2 FQGNSA. The CDR3 DNA reads TGTGCCAGCAGCTTAGCCCAGACAGGGGACGAGCAGTACTTC. Translating gives CASSLAQTGDEQYF.

The V and J genes are TRBV29-1 and TRBJ2-1; 10 bases are shared with TRBD1. After removal of 0 bases from V and 5 bases from J, the junction contained 4 bases not matched to a gene. CDR1 and CDR2 (germline): SQVTM, ANQGSEA. The CDR3 is 15 residues long. The CDR3 bases are TGCAGCGTTGAAGAGGACGGGACAGGGGACAATGAGCAGTTCTTC. Encoded protein: CSVEEDGTGDNEQFF.

Many counts were recorded for this clonotype. This chain connects TRBV11-2 to TRBJ2-5, with 11 bases matching TRBD2. Germline loops: CDR1 SGHAT, CDR2 FQNNGV. Germline trimming cut 1 base from V and 5 bases from J; bases unmatched to any gene: 6. The CDR3 covers 16 residues. CDR3 residues: CASSLGVAGGPETQYF. DNA for the CDR3: TGTGCCAGCAGCTTAGGGGTAGCGGGAGGGCCGGAGACCCAGTACTTC.

This clonotype was picked up many times. The chain couples TRBV30 to TRBJ2-3; 13 positions match TRBD2. The CDR3 is 18 residues long. With 1 base clipped from V and 6 bases from J, the junction kept 13 bases outside the gene matches. Germline CDR1 GTSNPN, CDR2 SVGIG (reference sequence). CDR3 residues: CAWSATRGTSGARDTQYF. The CDR3 DNA follows: TGTGCCTGGAGTGCAACGCGTGGGACTAGCGGGGCCCGGGATACGCAGTATTTT.

This clonotype was seen only a few times. The chain combines TRBV21-1 with TRBJ2-3; the D call in the table, TRBD1, was not verified against the DNA. TRBV21-1 corresponds to a pseudogene. The CDR3 covers 15 residues. In DNA, the CDR3 is TGTGCCAGCAGCGCGGACAGGGGGTGCACAGATACGCAGTATTTT. It is translated as CASSADRGCTDTQYF.

This clonotype occurred a few times. The chain carries TRBV20-1 and TRBJ1-6; no clear D gene. The germline gives CDR1 DFQATT, CDR2 SNEGSKA (reference sequence). V shed 3 bases and J shed 12 bases, with 9 bases lying between them. The CDR3 covers 11 residues. CDR3 in amino acids: CSARTLGPLHF. For the CDR3, the DNA is TGCAGTGCTAGGACTCTTGGACCCCTCCACTTT.

This clonotype was counted many times. The V call is TRBV9, the J call TRBJ2-1; D gene uncertain. Trimming cost V 0 bases and J 4 bases, with 8 bases left between them. CDR1 and CDR2 from the germline V gene are SGDLS and YYNGEE. CDR3 length: 14 residues. CDR3 coding DNA: TGTGCCAGCAGCGTAGGCCCTTTGTACAATGAGCAGTTCTTC. Translating it yields CASSVGPLYNEQFF.

This clonotype was recorded at least ten times. The gene calls are TRBV12-3 or TRBV12-4 and TRBJ2-7; unclear D gene. The V end lost 3 bases, the J end lost 4 bases, and 10 bases lay between the germline ends. This CDR3 is 13 amino acids long. CDR3: CASSLFAPYEQYF. Written as DNA, the CDR3 is TGTGCCAGCAGTTTGTTCGCCCCATACGAGCAGTACTTC.

In this sample, this clonotype turned up many times. The chain uses TRBV28 and TRBJ2-3; 8 bases map to TRBD2. The germline V gene has CDR1 MDHEN and CDR2 SYDVKM. The CDR3 contains 15 residues. J gave up 5 bases and V 5 bases, and 9 bases lay outside the gene matches. The CDR3 reads CASSPNGGAGDTQYF. CDR3 coding DNA: TGTGCCAGCAGTCCGAACGGGGGGGCGGGAGATACGCAGTATTTT.

CDR3 protein: CASSLAGTPNYGYTF. In nucleotides, the CDR3 is TGTGCCAGCAGCTTAGCAGGGACTCCTAACTATGGCTACACCTTC. The rearrangement links TRBV7-2 to TRBJ1-2; possibly TRBD1 for D (5 bases). The CDR3 runs 15 residues. Trimming took off 0 bases at V and 0 bases at J, with 8 bases between the two ends. In germline, CDR1 is SGHTA, CDR2 FQGNSA.

This clonotype has more than one count but fewer than ten. The J gene is TRBJ2-1, the V gene TRBV24-1, with 11 bases lining up with TRBD2. V was pared by 3 bases and J by 13 bases, with 13 bases of the junction left unmatched. CDR1 and CDR2 (germline): KGHDR, SFDVKD. This CDR3 has 16 amino acids. The CDR3 protein is CATSDPGTSGPLIQFF. Written as DNA, the CDR3 is TGTGCCACCAGTGATCCAGGGACTAGCGGACCCCTAATACAGTTCTTC.

This chain uses TRBV11-3 with TRBJ2-3; 11 bases are shared with TRBD2. Germline V gene data show CDR1 as SGHNT and CDR2 as YENEEA. This CDR3 is 17 amino acids long. The V and J ends lost 5 bases and 2 bases, in that order; junction bases with no gene match: 9. Here the CDR3 DNA reads TGTGCCAGCAGCCTCCGGACTAGCGGGTCTATCACAGATACGCAGTATTTT. Translating it yields CASSLRTSGSITDTQYF.

In its sample, this clonotype was seen a few times. The chain combines TRBV19 with TRBJ2-2, with TRBD1 as a possible D gene (5 bases). This CDR3 region has 16 residues. Trimming shortened V by 1 base and J by 2 bases, and 11 bases separated the two germline ends. CDR1 and CDR2 (germline): LNHDA, SQIVND (reference sequence). The CDR3 region is CASSIGGRTNTGELFF. The DNA for the CDR3 is TGTGCCAGTAGTATAGGGGGCAGAACCAACACCGGGGAGCTGTTTTTT.

This clonotype was seen only a few times. The V gene is TRBV11-2, the J gene TRBJ2-3; perhaps D is TRBD1 or TRBD2 (6 bases each). The ends were cut back, 2 bases at V and 6 bases at J, with 15 bases in the middle. CDR3 length equals 15 residues. CDR1 and CDR2 from the germline V gene are SGHAT and FQNNGV. The CDR3, as DNA: TGTGCCAGCAGCTTATCGCTGGGGGGCGTCGATACGCAGTATTTT. Translation: CASSLSLGGVDTQYF.

The chain has TRBV20-1 and TRBJ2-3; no clear D. V was pared by 6 bases and J by 0 bases, with 13 bases between. Per germline, CDR1 DFQATT and CDR2 SNEGSKA (reference sequence). There are 14 residues in the CDR3. DNA for the CDR3: TGCAGTGCAGACCCAATTGAGAGCACAGATACGCAGTATTTT. Translation: CSADPIESTDTQYF.

CDR3 nucleotide sequence: TGTGCCAGCAGCTTCTCGTCCGGGACTAGCGGGAGGATCTATGAGCAGTTCTTC. Its translation is CASSFSSGTSGRIYEQFF. The chain joins TRBV11-3 to TRBJ2-1, with 15 bases that match TRBD2. The CDR3 has 18 residues. The trim removed 3 bases at V and 8 bases at J, leaving 11 bases unmatched. CDR1 is SGHNT and CDR2 is YENEEA in the germline V gene. The variable domain in full, with the rest retrieved from reference TRBV11-3 and TRBJ2-1, is EAGVVQSPRYKIIEKKQPVAFWCNPISGHNTLYWYLQNLGQGPELLIRYENEEAVDDSQLPKDRFSAERLKGVDSTLKIQPAELGDSAVYLCASSFSSGTSGRIYEQFFGPGTRLTVL.

This chain links TRBV6-5 with TRBJ1-6; D is unresolved. CDR1 MNHEY and CDR2 SVGAGI come from the germline V gene. Trimming pared 6 bases from V and 0 bases from J, leaving 6 bases between. There are 14 residues in the CDR3. CDR3 sequence (DNA): TGTGCCAGCAGACGTAGCTCCTATAATTCACCCCTCCACTTT. Amino acids: CASRRSSYNSPLHF.

Many counts were recorded for this clonotype. This chain links TRBV19 with TRBJ1-5, with 10 bases identical to TRBD1. CDR1 LNHDA and CDR2 SQIVND come from the germline V gene (reference sequence). CDR3 length: 17 amino acids. Trimming removed 4 bases from V and 4 bases from J; junction bases left unmatched: 10. The chain's CDR3 is CASSTIRGQGRNQPQHF. The CDR3 bases are TGTGCCAGTAGTACTATTCGGGGACAGGGGAGGAATCAGCCCCAGCATTTT.

This clonotype was picked up a small number of times. The chain combines TRBV28 with TRBJ1-2; 7 bases map to TRBD1. The germline CDR1 and CDR2 sequences are MDHEN and SYDVKM. Unmatched junction bases numbered 5, after V lost 2 bases and J lost 5 bases. The CDR3 runs to 14 residues. CDR3 coding DNA: TGTGCCAGCAGTTTAGACAGGGTTTATTATGGCTACACCTTC. Its translation is CASSLDRVYYGYTF.

This clonotype was seen more than once but under ten times. This chain links TRBV5-1 with TRBJ2-1, with a weak D call TRBD1 (5 bases). Germline V gene sequence: CDR1 SGHRS, CDR2 YFSETQ. Trimming removed 4 bases from V and 0 bases from J, with 11 bases in between. The CDR3 spans 15 residues. In nucleotides, the CDR3 is TGCGCCAGCAGCGCGGACACCCTCTCCTACAATGAGCAGTTCTTC. This sequence encodes CASSADTLSYNEQFF.

The chain employs TRBV6-1 and TRBJ1-6; no firm D call. The germline V gene encodes CDR1 MNHNS and CDR2 SASEGT. The CDR3 sequence is 14 residues long. The V and J ends lost 3 bases and 6 bases respectively, with 9 bases between them. The CDR3 DNA reads as TGTGCCAGCAGTGAGGCGTACAGTAATTCACCCCTCCACTTT. Protein sequence: CASSEAYSNSPLHF.